This T cell receptor beta chain was captured in a study of T cell repertoires in cytomegalovirus infection. Points from the study as a whole: What dominated the ex vivo response were HLA-C-restricted CMV-specific TCR beta clonotypes.

This CDR3 is built from 13 residues. Trimming removed 1 base at V and 1 base at J, with 4 bases between. The germline gives CDR1 SGHTA, CDR2 FQGTGA. In TCRdb, the reads were re-called with MiXCR into one record per CDR3 protein. The data show hundreds of thousands of distinct CDR3 sequences, under 20% seen once. The table lists this clonotype with a few counts. Its antigen remains unknown. This may come from a read error, since a much larger clone is one base off. The sequencing sample was made of PBMCs. The source of this sequence is a human donor in good health (CMV status not recorded). Some clones in this sample may be carry-over from other donors' samples. V is TRBV7-3 and J is TRBJ1-1, with D hard to call. CDR3 nucleotides: TGTGCCAGCAGCTTAATACAGAACACTGAAGCTTTCTTT. This sequence encodes CASSLIQNTEAFF.